Each of the 26 T cell receptor beta chains below was sequenced from the same sample in a study of graft-versus-host responses after intestinal transplantation. Sequencing used immunoSEQ multiplex PCR; TCRdb keeps in-frame clones, though not all of them. The table has tens of thousands of clones, about 89% seen once. The input for sequencing was PBMCs, taken 650 to 670 days after intestinal transplant. The origin of the receptors is a human patient who received an intestinal transplant, so some T cells may come from the graft donor.

The rearrangement links TRBV25-1 to TRBJ1-1, with 7 nucleotides matching TRBD1. Unmatched junction bases numbered 3, after V lost 3 bases and J lost 2 bases. CDR1 is MGHDK and CDR2 is SYGVNS in the germline V gene. This CDR3 has 14 amino acids. As DNA, the CDR3 is TGTGCCAGCAGTGAGGACAGGAGAAACACTGAAGCTTTCTTT. Its translation: CASSEDRRNTEAFF.

The chain links TRBV6-5 to TRBJ2-2; TRBD2 is a possible D gene (6 bases). CDR1 MNHEY and CDR2 SVGAGI come from the germline V gene. The CDR3 is made up of 14 amino acids. Deletions cut 8 bases from V and 4 bases from J, with 14 bases between. The CDR3 DNA is TGTGCCAGCGCGGGGAACAGGCTCACCGGGGAGCTGTTTTTT. The encoded protein is CASAGNRLTGELFF.

The chain is built from TRBV7-4 and TRBJ2-5; no clear D. The CDR3 consists of 14 residues. Germline V lookup: CDR1 SGHVT, CDR2 SQSDAQ. V was pared by 2 bases and J by 3 bases, with 10 bases between. The CDR3 protein is CASSLTVCKETQYF. The DNA for the CDR3 is TGTGCCAGCAGCTTAACGGTCTGCAAAGAGACCCAGTACTTC.

V gene TRBV5-5 combines with J gene TRBJ2-7; 8 nucleotides agree with TRBD2. Germline lookup yields CDR1 SGHKS and CDR2 YYEKEE (reference sequence). CDR3 length equals 15 residues. With 6 bases clipped from V and 1 base from J, the junction kept 9 bases outside the gene matches. The CDR3 here is CASTDTSGASYEQYF. CDR3 DNA sequence: TGTGCCAGCACCGATACTAGCGGAGCGTCCTACGAGCAGTACTTC.

The V gene is TRBV6-1, the J gene TRBJ1-2, with D possibly being TRBD1 (6 bases). This CDR3 region has 13 residues. The V end was cut by 6 bases, the J end by 1 base, with 9 bases between. Germline loops: CDR1 MNHNS, CDR2 SASEGT. The CDR3 region is CASRTGVNYGYTF. CDR3 in DNA: TGTGCCAGCAGGACAGGAGTTAACTATGGCTACACCTTC.

The chain combines TRBV5-1 with TRBJ2-1; D might be TRBD2 (6 bases). CDR3 length equals 14 residues. From germline, CDR1 is SGHRS and CDR2 YFSETQ. V was trimmed by 9 bases and J by 4 bases, leaving 17 bases between them. The CDR3 sequence is CATGRWDSYNEQFF. As DNA, the CDR3 is TGCGCCACCGGCCGGTGGGACTCTTACAATGAGCAGTTCTTC.

CDR3 residues: CASRRELPPYGYTF. Here the CDR3 DNA reads TGTGCCAGCAGGCGCGAACTACCTCCCTATGGCTACACCTTC. The gene calls are TRBV6-5 and TRBJ1-2; no firm D call. There are 14 residues in the CDR3. Germline assignment: CDR1 MNHEY and CDR2 SVGAGI. Between the trimmed V and J ends, which lost 6 bases and 4 bases, there was a span of 15 bases.

Concerning this clone: Its ends do not fully match the called genes, so a read error is possible. J is TRBJ2-1 and V is TRBV30, with 8 nucleotides matching TRBD2. Germline CDR1 and CDR2: GTSNPN and SVGIG (reference sequence). The CDR3 totals 12 residues. CDR3 loop: CAGSGGRNEQFF. The DNA of the CDR3 is TGTGCCGGGAGCGGGGGCCGCAATGAGCAGTTCTTC.

V and J are TRBV9 and TRBJ1-5, with D uncertain. This CDR3 contains 16 residues. CDR1 is SGDLS, CDR2 YYNGEE, per germline. Trimming took off 0 bases at V and 4 bases at J, with 14 bases between the two ends. The CDR3 DNA follows: TGTGCCAGCAGCGTAGTTGTCAGCAGGATAAATCAGCCCCAGCATTTT. Translated: CASSVVVSRINQPQHF. Using reference TRBV9 and TRBJ1-5 for the parts outside the CDR3, the full variable domain is DSGVTQTPKHLITATGQRVTLRCSPRSGDLSVYWYQQSLDQGLQFLIQYYNGEERAKGNILERFSAQQFPDLHSELNLSSLELGDSALYFCASSVVVSRINQPQHFGDGTRLSIL.

This clone appeared a single time. The rearrangement joins TRBV30 to TRBJ2-5; TRBD2 is a possible D gene (7 bases). Germline CDR1 reads GTSNPN; CDR2 reads SVGIG (reference sequence). Deletions cut 0 bases from V and 2 bases from J, with 19 bases between. This CDR3 is 17 amino acids long. Written as DNA, the CDR3 is TGTGCCTGGAGTGTTGGGGGGGCAGGGCCCCTACAAGAGACCCAGTACTTC. Protein sequence: CAWSVGGAGPLQETQYF.

The gene calls are TRBV5-4 and TRBJ2-7; D tentatively reads TRBD1 or TRBD2 (5 bases each). Germline V lookup: CDR1 SGHNT, CDR2 YYREEE (reference sequence). This CDR3 is 15 amino acids long. The V gene lost 0 bases and the J gene lost 3 bases, with 13 bases spanning the gap. CDR3 nucleotide sequence: TGTGCCAGCAGCTTGGGGGACGCCGGGAACTACGAGCAGTACTTC. It specifies CASSLGDAGNYEQYF.

V usage is TRBV11-3 and J usage is TRBJ1-2, with 10 bases fitting TRBD1. Germline V gives CDR1 SGHNT, CDR2 YENEEA. Trimming cost V 1 base and J 5 bases; bases outside gene matches: 4. CDR3 length: 15 amino acids. CDR3 amino acids: CASSLVGQGVYGYTF. The CDR3 bases are TGTGCCAGCAGCTTAGTCGGACAGGGGGTTTATGGCTACACCTTC.

The genes are TRBV11-3 and TRBJ2-1, with 7 bases identical to TRBD2. Per the germline V gene, CDR1 is SGHNT and CDR2 is YENEEA. The CDR3 is 15 amino acids. V dropped 3 bases and J dropped 5; count of bases not matched to a gene: 7. This CDR3 reads CASSFRGVKNNEQFF. CDR3 in DNA: TGTGCCAGCAGCTTTCGGGGGGTCAAGAACAATGAGCAGTTCTTC. Filled out from reference TRBV11-3 and TRBJ2-1, the complete variable domain reads EAGVVQSPRYKIIEKKQPVAFWCNPISGHNTLYWYLQNLGQGPELLIRYENEEAVDDSQLPKDRFSAERLKGVDSTLKIQPAELGDSAVYLCASSFRGVKNNEQFFGPGTRLTVL.

CDR3 residues: CASSEGTGDTDTQYF. The CDR3 bases are TGCGCCAGCAGTGAGGGGACAGGGGACACAGATACGCAGTATTTT. The chain uses TRBV10-1 and TRBJ2-3, with 10 bases matching TRBD1. V shed 2 bases, J shed 2 bases, and the junction held 1 base outside the gene matches. Germline V gene lookup returns CDR1 WNHNN and CDR2 SYGVQD (reference sequence). The CDR3 totals 15 residues.

This sequence joins TRBV11-2 and TRBJ1-1; no clear D. V was pared by 1 base and J by 7 bases, with 4 bases between. CDR3 length: 11 amino acids. Germline CDR1 reads SGHAT; CDR2 reads FQNNGV. Here the CDR3 reads CASSLVGEAFF. CDR3 coding DNA: TGTGCCAGCAGCTTAGTCGGTGAAGCTTTCTTT.

A remark on this clone: A read error may account for a junction end that differs from germline. The V gene is TRBV20-1, the J gene TRBJ2-7; 9 bases are a match to TRBD1. CDR3 size: 10 residues. The V gene's germline CDR1 is DFQATT and CDR2 SNEGSKA (reference sequence). The DNA of the CDR3 is TGCAGTGCGGAAAGGACAGGGGACGACTTC. Protein product: CSAERTGDDF.

The V gene is TRBV18, the J gene TRBJ1-6, with D unclear. Trimming took 1 base from V and 6 from J, leaving 7 bases between them. Germline V gene data show CDR1 as KGHSH and CDR2 as LQKENI. The CDR3 consists of 14 residues. The CDR3 nucleotides read TGTGCCAGCTCACCACAGGGCCCTAATTCACCCCTCCACTTT. Amino acids: CASSPQGPNSPLHF.

The chain links TRBV2 to TRBJ2-3; D gene uncertain. CDR1 and CDR2 (germline): SNHLY, FYNNEI. CDR3 length: 15 amino acids. Trimming took 3 bases from V and 3 from J, leaving 13 bases between them. CDR3 coding DNA: TGTGCCAGCAGTGACCTGGGTTCCTGGACAGATACGCAGTATTTT. Its translation is CASSDLGSWTDTQYF.

The rearrangement uses TRBV19 and TRBJ2-1; unclear D gene. In germline, CDR1 is LNHDA, CDR2 SQIVND (reference sequence). This CDR3 spans 13 amino acids. V was cut by 3 bases and J by 6 bases, with 9 bases left in between. CDR3 sequence reads: CASSINPSNEQFF. The CDR3 DNA reads as TGTGCCAGTAGTATTAACCCCTCCAATGAGCAGTTCTTC.

The rearrangement links TRBV10-2 to TRBJ2-3; D possibly corresponds to TRBD2 (6 bases). Germline CDR1 is WSHSY and CDR2 is SAAADI. The CDR3 is 14 residues long. Trimming removed 7 bases at V and 1 base at J, with 12 bases between. This CDR3 is CASITSYGTDTQYF. The CDR3 bases are TGCGCCAGCATAACTAGCTATGGCACAGATACGCAGTATTTT.

This clone occurred once. The V gene is TRBV7-9, the J gene TRBJ1-4; D unresolved. Germline CDR1 reads SEHNR; CDR2 reads FQNEAQ (reference sequence). V was trimmed by 4 bases and J by 5 bases, leaving 11 bases between them. The CDR3 is 14 amino acids. The chain's CDR3 is CASSSLELNEKLFF. Here the CDR3 DNA reads TGTGCCAGCAGCTCGTTAGAATTAAATGAAAAACTGTTTTTT.

This chain uses TRBV30 with TRBJ1-6; tentatively, D is TRBD1 (6 bases). The CDR3 contains 13 residues. Germline assignment: CDR1 GTSNPN and CDR2 SVGIG (reference sequence). V dropped 3 bases and J dropped 6 bases, with 9 bases sitting between them. In nucleotides, the CDR3 is TGTGCCTGGAGGGGGACAATTAATTCACCCCTCCACTTT. It specifies CAWRGTINSPLHF.

The V gene is TRBV28, the J gene TRBJ2-7, with 9 bases aligning to TRBD1. Germline V gene lookup returns CDR1 MDHEN and CDR2 SYDVKM. This CDR3 has 14 amino acids. J was trimmed by 3 bases and V by 6 bases; bases with no gene match: 6. CDR3 bases: TGTGCCAGCAGAGGACAGGGGCGGAACTACGAGCAGTACTTC. Protein sequence: CASRGQGRNYEQYF. Complete variable domain (other parts from reference TRBV28 and TRBJ2-7): DVKVTQSSRYLVKRTGEKVFLECVQDMDHENMFWYRQDPGLGLRLIYFSYDVKMKEKGDIPEGYSVSREKKERFSLILESASTNQTSMYLCASRGQGRNYEQYFGPGTRLTVT.

V gene TRBV5-4 combines with J gene TRBJ2-2; 8 nucleotides align to TRBD2. Germline V lookup: CDR1 SGHNT, CDR2 YYREEE (reference sequence). V lost 6 bases to trimming and J lost 1 base; unmatched junction nucleotides: 8. This CDR3 contains 16 residues. The CDR3 loop reads CASTPSAGGNTGELFF. DNA for the CDR3: TGTGCCAGCACCCCCTCGGCGGGGGGGAACACCGGGGAGCTGTTTTTT. The full variable domain, with the rest looked up from reference TRBV5-4 and TRBJ2-2, is ETGVTQSPTHLIKTRGQQVTLRCSSQSGHNTVSWYQQALGQGPQFIFQYYREEENGRGNFPPRFSGLQFPNYSSELNVNALELDDSALYLCASTPSAGGNTGELFFGEGSRLTVL.

This chain connects TRBV7-6 to TRBJ2-5, with D perhaps TRBD2 (5 bases). The V end lost 2 bases, the J end lost 5 bases, and 9 bases lay between the germline ends. Germline loops: CDR1 SGHVS, CDR2 FNYEAQ. This CDR3 region has 13 residues. The CDR3 here is CASSLPRGETQYF. Here the CDR3 DNA reads TGTGCCAGCAGCTTACCCAGAGGGGAGACCCAGTACTTC.

The rearrangement links TRBV7-9 to TRBJ2-1, with a weak D call TRBD2 (5 bases). V dropped 5 bases and J dropped 4 bases, with 24 bases sitting between them. There are 18 residues in the CDR3. The germline CDR1 and CDR2 sequences are SEHNR and FQNEAQ (reference sequence). The DNA of the CDR3 is TGTGCCAGCAGCAGACATACAGCGACGGGGAAGGTTTACAATGAGCAGTTCTTC. This codes for CASSRHTATGKVYNEQFF.